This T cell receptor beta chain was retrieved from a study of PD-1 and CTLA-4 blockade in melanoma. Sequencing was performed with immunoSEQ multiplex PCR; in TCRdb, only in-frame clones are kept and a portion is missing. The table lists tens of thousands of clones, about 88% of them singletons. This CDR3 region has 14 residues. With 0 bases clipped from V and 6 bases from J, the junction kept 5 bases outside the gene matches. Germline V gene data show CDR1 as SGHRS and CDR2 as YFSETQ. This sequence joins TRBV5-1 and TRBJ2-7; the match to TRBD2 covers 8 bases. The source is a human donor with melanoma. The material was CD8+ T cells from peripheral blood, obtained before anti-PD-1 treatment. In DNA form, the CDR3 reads TGCGCCAGCAGCTTGGAAAGCGGGAGTTCCGAGCAGTACTTC. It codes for CASSLESGSSEQYF.